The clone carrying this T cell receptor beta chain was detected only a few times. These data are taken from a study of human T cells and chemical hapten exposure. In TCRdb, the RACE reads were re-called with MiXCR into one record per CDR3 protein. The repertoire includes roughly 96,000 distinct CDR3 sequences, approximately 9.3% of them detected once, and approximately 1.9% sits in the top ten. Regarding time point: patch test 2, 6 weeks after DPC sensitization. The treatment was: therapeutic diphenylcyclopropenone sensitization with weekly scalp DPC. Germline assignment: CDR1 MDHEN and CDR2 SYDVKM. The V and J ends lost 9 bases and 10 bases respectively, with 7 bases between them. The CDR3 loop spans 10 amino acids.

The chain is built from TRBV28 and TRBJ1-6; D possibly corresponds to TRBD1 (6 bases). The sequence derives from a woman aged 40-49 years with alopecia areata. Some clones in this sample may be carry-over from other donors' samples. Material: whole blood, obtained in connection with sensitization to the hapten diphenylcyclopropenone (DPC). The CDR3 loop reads CASGGSPLHF. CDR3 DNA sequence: TGTGCCAGTGGGGGCTCACCCCTCCACTTT.